This T cell receptor beta chain was profiled in a study of blood T cell repertoires in COVID-19. Background on the study: T cells, B-cell-depleted T cells, or PBMCs supplied cDNA or gDNA.

The V gene's germline CDR1 is LNHDA and CDR2 SQIVND (reference sequence). This CDR3 is built from 15 residues. V dropped 5 bases and J dropped 1 base, with 11 bases sitting between them. As processed by the authors: Amplification from reference gene primers served as the basis for estimated nucleated cell counts. Here immunoSEQ multiplex PCR was the method, and the copy in TCRdb shows in-frame clones only, minus some. V, J and clone size were drawn from that table, and D and trimming were deduced from the DNA. The repertoire holds 150,000 to 200,000 clones, around 85% seen once, with approximately 15% in the top ten.

The chain combines TRBV19 with TRBJ2-2; tentatively, D is TRBD1 (5 bases). Sequenced: peripheral blood. The receptor was derived from a man aged 50 to 60 who had recovered from COVID-19. CDR3 sequence: CASSPKTVNTGELFF. CDR3 DNA: TGTGCCAGTAGTCCTAAGACAGTGAACACCGGGGAGCTGTTTTTT.